The 20 T cell receptor beta chains below all came from one sample that was sequenced in a study of radiotherapy plus CTLA-4 blockade in lung cancer. Sequencing used immunoSEQ multiplex PCR; TCRdb keeps in-frame clones, though not all of them. The data hold about 49,000 clones, with approximately 76% observed a single time. The sample was peripheral blood, taken from a patient treated with radiotherapy plus ipilimumab. The receptors here all came from a human donor with non-small cell lung cancer who had stable disease on radiotherapy plus ipilimumab.

V gene TRBV7-8 combines with J gene TRBJ1-1, with D uncertain. This CDR3 contains 11 residues. Germline V gene lookup returns CDR1 SGHVS and CDR2 FQNEAQ. V gave up 3 bases and J gave up 3 bases, with 2 bases separating them. CDR3 loop: CASSFDTEAFF. CDR3 bases: TGTGCCAGCAGCTTTGACACTGAAGCTTTCTTT.

A few counts support this clone. The chain links TRBV7-6 to TRBJ2-7; D is ambiguous. The CDR3 sequence is 15 residues long. V gave up 0 bases and J gave up 5 bases, with 14 bases separating them. Germline CDR1 SGHVS, CDR2 FNYEAQ. CDR3 amino acids: CASSLAPALYDEQYF. CDR3 sequence (DNA): TGTGCCAGCAGCTTAGCGCCAGCGCTTTATGACGAGCAGTACTTC.

The CDR3 DNA reads as TGTGCCAGCAGTTCAGAACAGGGTGGGCCTGAAAAACTGTTTTTT. It encodes CASSSEQGGPEKLFF. The chain carries TRBV27 and TRBJ1-4; possible D gene TRBD1, 6 bases. This CDR3 has 15 residues. CDR1 MNHEY and CDR2 SMNVEV come from the germline V gene (reference sequence). The V end was cut by 4 bases, the J end by 7 bases, with 16 bases between.

This clone was counted at least ten times. In DNA, the CDR3 is TGTGCCAGCAGTCGGACAGACCTCGATTCACCCCTCCACTTT. It specifies CASSRTDLDSPLHF. The chain carries TRBV6-5 and TRBJ1-6; TRBD1 might be the D (6 bases). The CDR3 length is 14 residues. V was pared by 5 bases and J by 8 bases, with 13 bases between. Per germline, CDR1 MNHEY and CDR2 SVGAGI.

The chain uses TRBV20-1 and TRBJ2-5; D gene uncertain. The CDR3 length is 11 residues. Trimming pared 4 bases from V and 5 bases from J, leaving 8 bases between. Germline CDR1 and CDR2: DFQATT and SNEGSKA (reference sequence). CDR3 nucleotides: TGCAGTGCTATAGATCGGGAGACCCAGTACTTC. Translation gives CSAIDRETQYF.

CDR3 protein: CASSAGVYEQYF. DNA of the CDR3: TGTGCCAGCAGTGCTGGAGTCTACGAGCAGTACTTC. The gene calls are TRBV25-1 and TRBJ2-7; the D is unclear. Germline CDR1 reads MGHDK; CDR2 reads SYGVNS. V lost 4 bases, J lost 3 bases, and 7 bases lay in between. The CDR3 totals 12 residues.

In the case of this clone: The junction differs from germline at one of its ends, possibly a read error. The same CDR3 is also encoded by other DNA sequences in this sample. The V gene is TRBV5-1, the J gene TRBJ1-1; tentative D call: TRBD1 (5 bases). The germline gives CDR1 SGHRS, CDR2 YFSETQ. This CDR3 is 13 amino acids long. The CDR3 DNA follows: TGCGCCAGCAGCTCGAATGCGGACACTGAAGCCTTCTTT. It translates to CASSSNADTEAFF.

The gene calls are TRBV6-1 and TRBJ2-4, with no clear D. V lost 9 bases, J lost 14 bases, and 17 bases lay in between. CDR1 and CDR2 from the germline V gene are MNHNS and SASEGT. The CDR3 extends over 11 amino acids. CDR3 in DNA: TGTGCCAGAAGAGTTACACTGGCCGAGTACTTC. Translated, it gives CARRVTLAEYF.

J is TRBJ1-2 and V is TRBV7-9; no reliable D call. V lost 5 bases, J lost 5 bases, and 15 bases lay in between. The CDR3 has 14 residues. The germline V gene has CDR1 SEHNR and CDR2 FQNEAQ (reference sequence). The CDR3 loop is CASSIIGDTYGYTF. For the CDR3, the DNA is TGTGCCAGCAGCATAATAGGCGACACATATGGCTACACCTTC.

V usage is TRBV2 and J usage is TRBJ2-5; no reliable D call. Per the germline V gene, CDR1 is SNHLY and CDR2 is FYNNEI. The V gene lost 6 bases and the J gene lost 5 bases, with 19 bases spanning the gap. The CDR3 spans 15 residues. The CDR3 here is CASRATDSTVETQYF. The CDR3 coding sequence is TGTGCCAGCAGGGCCACAGACTCCACCGTTGAGACCCAGTACTTC.

The chain's CDR3 is CASSSSGARNEQFF. CDR3 sequence (DNA): TGCGCCAGCAGCTCTTCAGGGGCGCGGAATGAGCAGTTCTTC. This chain connects TRBV5-1 to TRBJ2-1; tentatively, D is TRBD1 (6 bases). This CDR3 contains 14 residues. From germline, CDR1 is SGHRS and CDR2 YFSETQ. V shed 3 bases and J shed 7 bases, with 14 bases lying between them.

The chain uses TRBV5-4 and TRBJ1-1; TRBD1 is a possible D gene (5 bases). The germline V gene has CDR1 SGHNT and CDR2 YYREEE (reference sequence). With 5 bases removed from V and 1 base from J, the gap between germline ends came to 15 bases. The CDR3 is made up of 15 amino acids. In nucleotides, the CDR3 is TGTGCCAGCAGTAGGGGTGTACAGACGAACACTGAAGCTTTCTTT. Amino acids: CASSRGVQTNTEAFF.

V and J are TRBV7-8 and TRBJ1-1, with D maybe TRBD1 (5 bases). In germline, CDR1 is SGHVS, CDR2 FQNEAQ. This CDR3 is 17 amino acids long. Deletions cut 7 bases from V and 0 bases from J, with 21 bases between. CDR3 in DNA: TGTGCCAGCACCCCCCGTGTAGGGGCGAGTGTGAACACTGAAGCTTTCTTT. This gives the protein CASTPRVGASVNTEAFF.

This clone was seen a handful of times. The V call is TRBV6-5, the J call TRBJ2-7; unclear D gene. CDR3 length: 14 residues. The V gene's germline CDR1 is MNHEY and CDR2 SVGAGI. V dropped 5 bases and J dropped 4 bases, with 15 bases sitting between them. CDR3 DNA: TGTGCCAGCAGTGATAGAGACCAGACTTACGAGCAGTACTTC. It codes for CASSDRDQTYEQYF.

The rearrangement uses TRBV7-8 and TRBJ1-6, with 9 bases identical to TRBD1. The CDR3 loop spans 20 amino acids. V was pared by 1 base and J by 0 bases, with 10 bases of the junction left unmatched. Germline assignment: CDR1 SGHVS and CDR2 FQNEAQ. CDR3 loop: CASSLVPGTGHSSYNSPLHF. The CDR3 nucleotides read TGTGCCAGCAGCTTAGTCCCCGGGACAGGGCATAGCTCCTATAATTCACCCCTCCACTTT.

Concerning this clone itself: The same CDR3 is also encoded by other DNA sequences in this sample. This chain uses TRBV29-1 with TRBJ2-5; D could derive from TRBD1 or TRBD2 (6 bases each). Trimming took off 2 bases at V and 5 bases at J, with 12 bases between the two ends. Germline CDR1 reads SQVTM; CDR2 reads ANQGSEA. This CDR3 is built from 13 residues. The CDR3: CSVERGARETQYF. CDR3 nucleotides: TGCAGCGTTGAAAGGGGGGCAAGGGAGACCCAGTACTTC. The entire variable domain, with the rest obtained from reference TRBV29-1 and TRBJ2-5, is as follows: SAVISQKPSRDICQRGTSLTIQCQVDSQVTMMFWYRQQPGQSLTLIATANQGSEATYESGFVIDKFPISRPNLTFSTLTVSNMSPEDSSIYLCSVERGARETQYFGPGTRLLVL.

The count of this clone is one. The J gene is TRBJ1-5, the V gene TRBV7-9; D possibly corresponds to TRBD1 (6 bases). The CDR3 consists of 14 residues. Trimming pared 1 base from V and 6 bases from J, leaving 10 bases between. Germline CDR1 and CDR2: SEHNR and FQNEAQ (reference sequence). The DNA of the CDR3 is TGTGCCAGCAGCTTAGAGCAGGGGAGTCAGCCCCAGCATTTT. It codes for CASSLEQGSQPQHF.

The chain couples TRBV5-4 to TRBJ2-6, with a weak D call TRBD2 (6 bases). The CDR3 is 16 residues long. Germline CDR1 reads SGHNT; CDR2 reads YYREEE (reference sequence). Trimming took off 0 bases at V and 2 bases at J, with 9 bases between the two ends. The CDR3 here is CASSLASGAGANVLTF. The DNA for the CDR3 is TGTGCCAGCAGCTTGGCATCGGGGGCTGGGGCCAACGTCCTGACTTTC.

The CDR3 sequence: CASSSTGLDQPQHF. The CDR3 bases are TGCGCCAGCAGCTCAACAGGGCTCGATCAGCCCCAGCATTTT. V usage is TRBV5-1 and J usage is TRBJ1-5; tentative D call: TRBD1 (6 bases). Trimming shortened V by 3 bases and J by 5 bases, and 12 bases separated the two germline ends. Germline V gene lookup returns CDR1 SGHRS and CDR2 YFSETQ. The CDR3 covers 14 residues.

The chain is built from TRBV19 and TRBJ1-6; 11 nucleotides line up with TRBD1. The CDR3 extends over 16 amino acids. CDR1 and CDR2 from the germline V gene are LNHDA and SQIVND (reference sequence). The ends lost 6 bases at V and 6 bases at J; junction bases unmatched: 7. The CDR3 sequence is CASRTGQGAGNSPLHF. The CDR3 nucleotides are TGTGCCAGTAGGACCGGACAGGGGGCTGGTAATTCACCCCTCCACTTT. Full variable domain (missing parts from reference TRBV19 and TRBJ1-6): DGGITQSPKYLFRKEGQNVTLSCEQNLNHDAMYWYRQDPGQGLRLIYYSQIVNDFQKGDIAEGYSVSREKKESFPLTVTSAQKNPTAFYLCASRTGQGAGNSPLHFGNGTRLTVT.